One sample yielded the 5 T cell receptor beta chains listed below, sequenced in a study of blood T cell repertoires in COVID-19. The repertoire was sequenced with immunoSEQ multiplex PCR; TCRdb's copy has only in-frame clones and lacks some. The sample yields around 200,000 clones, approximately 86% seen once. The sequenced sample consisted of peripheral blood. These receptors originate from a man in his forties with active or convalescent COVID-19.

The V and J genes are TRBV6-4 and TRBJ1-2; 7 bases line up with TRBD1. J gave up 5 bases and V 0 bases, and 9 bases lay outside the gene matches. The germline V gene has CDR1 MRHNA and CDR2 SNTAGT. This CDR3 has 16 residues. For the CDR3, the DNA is TGTGCCAGCAGTGACTCCCCGACAGGGCCAGAATATGGCTACACCTTC. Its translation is CASSDSPTGPEYGYTF.

CDR3 bases: TGTGCCAGCAGCAAAACCGGACTAGCGCTGGATACGCAGTATTTT. This codes for CASSKTGLALDTQYF. V and J are TRBV7-3 and TRBJ2-3; TRBD2 matches at 9 bases. Germline CDR1 is SGHTA and CDR2 is FQGTGA. The CDR3 has 15 amino acids. V lost 5 bases to trimming and J lost 6 bases; unmatched junction nucleotides: 9.

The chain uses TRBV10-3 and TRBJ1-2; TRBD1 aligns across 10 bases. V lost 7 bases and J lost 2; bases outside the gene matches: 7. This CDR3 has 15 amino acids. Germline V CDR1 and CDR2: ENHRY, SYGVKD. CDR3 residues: CAITPTGGANYGYTF. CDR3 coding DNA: TGTGCCATCACCCCGACAGGGGGCGCGAACTATGGCTACACCTTC.

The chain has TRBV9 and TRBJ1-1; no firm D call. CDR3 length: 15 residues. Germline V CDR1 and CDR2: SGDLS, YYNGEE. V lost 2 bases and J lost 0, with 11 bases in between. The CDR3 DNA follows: TGTGCCAGCAGCGTTGAAGGAGAAATGAACACTGAAGCTTTCTTT. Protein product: CASSVEGEMNTEAFF.

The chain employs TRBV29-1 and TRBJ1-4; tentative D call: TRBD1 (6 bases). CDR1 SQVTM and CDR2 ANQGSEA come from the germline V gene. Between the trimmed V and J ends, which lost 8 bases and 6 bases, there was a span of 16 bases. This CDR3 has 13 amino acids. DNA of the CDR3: TGCAGCTCCCGGGACACCGATTATGAAAAACTGTTTTTT. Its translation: CSSRDTDYEKLFF.